This T cell receptor (beta chain) was sequenced during a study of blood T cell repertoires in COVID-19. Across the study: Donors in the United States, Italy and Spain gave samples during acute or convalescent COVID-19.

Germline V gene lookup returns CDR1 MNHEY and CDR2 SMNVEV (reference sequence). V lost 2 bases to trimming and J lost 6 bases, with 14 bases between them. This CDR3 contains 14 residues. Sequencing used immunoSEQ multiplex PCR; TCRdb keeps in-frame clones, though not all of them. The sample contains more than 350,000 clones, roughly 90% of which appear only once. This TCR came from a woman younger than 45 with COVID-19, enrolled during active disease. This chain uses TRBV27 with TRBJ2-7, with D possibly being TRBD2 (5 bases). Source material: peripheral blood. In DNA, the CDR3 is TGTGCCAGCAGTTTACTCCGGGGTAGGTCCGAGCAGTACGTC. Translating gives CASSLLRGRSEQYV.